This note documents a single T cell receptor (beta chain) sequence. Its specific antigen is unknown. The input lacks base qualities; no much larger clone sits a single base away. This same CDR3 is encoded by further DNA sequences in the sample. This record comes from a study of cytomegalovirus exposure and HLA in healthy donors (dated by TCRdb to 2017 to 2019). Regarding the research as a whole: An earlier analysis of approximately 640 of the donors reported more than 250 Gb of sequence data and roughly 100 million unique TCR beta sequences from about 179 million T cells. An early release that covered about 600 HLA-typed donors contained approximately 300 gigabases of sequencing data and 80 million or so unique TCR sequences. A few DR-DQ haplotypes were treated as single units for association and clustering because of strong linkage in the cohort. Both class I and class II loci were covered by HLA typing, at four-digit resolution. Donor age, sex, ethnicity and CMV serostatus were compiled together with the repertoire data. The study was designed to test whether signatures of past pathogen exposure could be identified by cataloging public T cell receptors. In a later analysis, previously published TCR beta repertoires from 670 or so donors were re-analyzed and high-resolution HLA genotyping was added so that TCR occurrence patterns could be studied. An earlier analysis of several hundred of the donors applied high-throughput TCR beta sequencing to assess whether each TCR beta V gene segment acted as functional or pseudogenic. The study profiled the T cell repertoires of hundreds of subjects by immunosequencing and related them to cytomegalovirus serostatus. To predict cytomegalovirus infection status, the study brought together high-throughput TCR immunosequencing, statistical association of individual TCRs with disease status, and machine learning. A separate validation cohort of 100 to 150 different subjects was used in addition to the roughly 700-subject first cohort. Typing coverage differed by locus: A, B, C, DRB1 and DQB1 were typed in roughly 620-630 donors, DQA1 in approximately 520, DPA1 in some 600, and DPB1 in just under 480. Among roughly 370 genotyped donors of the cohort, an average of roughly 240,000 unique TCR beta nucleotide sequences were sequenced per donor, roughly 20% of them non-productive. Of the roughly 390 genotyped donors, approximately 81% were placed in the genetic ancestry cluster associated with self-reported Caucasian donors. Every repertoire in the discovery cohort had been generated on one and the same sequencing platform. In the later analysis, no new phenotypic data were used to find candidate immune exposures; instead, reliance was placed on TCR beta sequences and their occurrence across donors. Genome-wide SNP genotypes for about 65% of the roughly 670 donors were used in a later genetic analysis, which treated that subset as a discovery cohort.

Paper-wide results and their limitations: Across donors, most TCR sequences were observed very rarely, whereas some public TCRs were present in many individuals. A total of about 150 TCR beta chains were listed by the study as associated with cytomegalovirus. In a later analysis, the rate of TCR association differed among HLA loci, with DRB1 alleles having the most associated TCRs and HLA-C alleles having the fewest. In an earlier analysis of approximately 590 of the donors, most TCR beta V segments were observed in productive rearrangements about 87% or about 30% of the time, broadly matching IMGT annotations. According to a later analysis, most CMV-associated TCR beta chains appeared to be HLA-restricted, and the HLA associations seemed to be driven largely by CMV exposure. A later genetic analysis reported fewer N-insertions in productive TCRs among donors in an Asian-associated ancestry cluster than the roughly 670-donor mean. Compared with equally common non-associated chains, HLA-associated TCR beta chains in a later analysis were more clonally expanded and had lower generation probabilities. In both the original and validation cohorts, the classifier was reported to diagnose cytomegalovirus status with high specificity and sensitivity. It was suggested by the authors that the approach could potentially be generalized to other disease states and immunological phenotypes. Presence/absence analyses assumed roughly uniform sequencing depth across donors, an assumption that may not hold. Correlated functional status among segregating V segments might reflect linkage disequilibrium, but an unknown experimental factor could not be ruled out. Assigning TCR associations to individual alleles was difficult when HLA alleles, especially DR and DQ, strongly co-occurred. In vitro tests confirmed that a few of the cytomegalovirus-associated TCR beta chains recognize cytomegalovirus antigens. In this cohort, only TCR beta chains were sequenced, and detectable features were limited by the absence of alpha or paired-chain data. A further reported finding was that TCR beta sequences accurately predicted the HLA-A and HLA-B alleles for most subjects in the first cohort. In a later analysis, several top co-occurrence clusters were reported to appear linked to parvovirus B19, influenza, CMV and Epstein-Barr virus. A cluster of highly shared sequence variants was judged likely to be a technical artifact of the sequencing pipeline. The only immune exposure information available for the cohort was CMV serostatus. V-gene and J-gene trimming of TCR beta chains was associated with a missense DCLRE1C variant in a later genetic analysis, and the association was replicated in an independent cohort. Because counts were too low, seventeen rarely observed V segments, including chromosome 9 orphons, were excluded from the earlier analysis of some 590 of the donors. Because HLA typing was missing for some donors at each locus, association tests included only the typed subset. Specific HLA alleles were associated with 15,000 to 20,000 TCR beta sequences at a false discovery rate of 0.05 in a later analysis.

The protocol used for the library was the immunoSEQ multiplex PCR assay. For the multiplex PCR, a mixture combining 60 forward primers for TCR Vbeta segments and 13 reverse primers for TCR Jbeta segments was used. A multiplex PCR assay on genomic DNA amplified the CDR3 region of rearranged TCR beta genes. Amplified TCR beta libraries were sequenced as 87-base-pair reads on the Illumina HiSeq System. The original pipeline was this. A later analysis counted some 74 million unique TCR beta chains across the roughly 700 repertoires, and about 10 million of these chains were shared by at least two donors. Raw reads were error-corrected and collapsed into unique sequences by a nearest-neighbor algorithm in which closely related sequences were merged to remove PCR and sequencing errors. To assign V, D and J gene segments, CDR3 sequences were aligned to IMGT reference sequences. For a sequence to be retained, at least a six-nucleotide match to both a V gene segment and a J gene segment was required. Rearrangements were classified as productive when the CDR3 lacked stop codons and remained in frame with V and J, and all other rearrangements were classified as non-productive. CDR3 was defined by IMGT convention, running from the second conserved V-encoded cysteine to the conserved J-encoded phenylalanine. The earlier analysis of around 640 of the donors excluded sequences that lacked an unambiguous match to a single V gene segment. In an earlier analysis of about 590 of the donors, a V segment was called functional when productive rearrangements were above 56.7%, and segregating when the standard deviation between donors exceeded 5%. A statistical classification framework was built to diagnose cytomegalovirus status from the catalog of TCR beta chain sequences. A later analysis assigned V and J genes by comparing TCR nucleotide sequences with IMGT/GENE-DB human TR gene sequences. Using the TCRdist pipeline, a later analysis assigned CDR3 sequences along with most-parsimonious VDJ recombination scenarios. In a later analysis, each TCR beta chain was defined by its CDR3 amino acid sequence together with its V-gene family, and reads without a unique V-gene family were excluded. As a way to deal with suspected cross-contamination and a sequencing artifact, a later analysis dropped 450 to 600 nucleotide sequences that were highly shared and had low generation probability. For each public chain, a later analysis derived a clonal expansion index from normalized ranks of inferred template counts within each repertoire. Generation probabilities in a later analysis came from a VDJ recombination model fitted to out-of-frame rearrangements, and those results were checked against IGoR. Hypergeometric tests were used in a later analysis to score TCR-TCR, TCR-HLA and TCR-CMV co-occurrence, with a repertoire-size bias correction applied to the TCR pairs. False discovery rates were estimated in a later analysis by permuting HLA or CMV assignments 20 times. In a later analysis, co-occurring TCRs were grouped using DBSCAN, and TCRdist sequence similarity was added for clustering within HLA-allele-positive subsets. Co-occurrence clustering excluded repertoires with fewer than 30,000 or more than 120,000 public chains, plus five with anomalous nucleotide sharing. The clones in this table, taken by TCRdb from immuneACCESS, are in-frame only. Not every clone is retained; where verified, under half of the shortfall comes from an unresolved V gene, and the cause of the rest is unknown. V, J and clone size derive from that table, while D and trimming were established from the DNA sequence. Across this sample there are around 94,000 clones, with about 62% seen only once. Of the sample, around 4% falls within the top ten clones.

The cohort was made up of about 670 healthy bone marrow donors. All cohort members were sampled while nominally healthy, although unrecorded immune exposures were likely present. The donor was CMV seronegative and belonged to the group of 320 or so seronegative cohort members. Every donor gave a peripheral blood sample, and the peripheral blood mononuclear cells from that sample were used for TCR beta sequencing. The Qiagen DNeasy Blood Extraction Kit was used to extract genomic DNA from the blood cell samples. The clonotype originates from a young man in good health and CMV-seronegative. Sequenced input: PBMCs.

This receptor carries the CDR3 CSAQYQETQYF. The DNA reads TGCAGTGCCCAGTACCAAGAGACCCAGTACTTC. The sequence links TRBV20-1 to TRBJ2-5; the D gene cannot be resolved reliably. CDR1 and CDR2, per the germline V gene (reference sequence), are DFQATT and SNEGSKA. The CDR3 measures 11 amino acids from cysteine to phenylalanine. The retained sequence is limited to the CDR3, 33 bases, with the frame set at the first base. V loses 6 bases, J loses 0 bases, and the germline ends lie 5 bases apart.